Below are 32 T cell receptor beta chains sequenced from a single sample in a study of T cell changes during pregnancy in multiple sclerosis. Repertoires were generated with immunoSEQ multiplex PCR, while TCRdb's copy carries only in-frame clones and drops some. There are roughly 41,000 clones in the sample; more than 75% occur only once, and about 7% lies in the top ten. This specimen consisted of CD8+ T cells from peripheral blood mononuclear cells, obtained in the third trimester of pregnancy. The receptors originated from a female donor with multiple sclerosis, enrolled in a pregnancy study.

The genes are TRBV5-6 and TRBJ1-2; 7 nucleotides align to TRBD1. Germline V lookup: CDR1 SGHDT, CDR2 YYEEEE. V lost 4 bases and J lost 6; bases outside the gene matches: 9. This CDR3 contains 14 residues. The CDR3 region has the DNA TGTGCCAGCAGCCAAACTACAGGGGCTAATGGCTACACCTTC. It translates to CASSQTTGANGYTF.

This rearrangement joins TRBV10-3 to TRBJ1-1; D perhaps matches TRBD1 (5 bases). CDR1 ENHRY and CDR2 SYGVKD come from the germline V gene. V lost 10 bases and J 0 bases, leaving 15 bases between the germline ends. The CDR3 extends over 14 amino acids. CDR3 sequence (DNA): TGTGCCAGCGGGGACCGAAGTATGAACACTGAAGCTTTCTTT. Translated: CASGDRSMNTEAFF.

The chain has TRBV9 and TRBJ1-2; TRBD1 matches 7 bases. Trimming cost V 4 bases and J 3 bases; bases outside gene matches: 9. Germline CDR1 is SGDLS and CDR2 is YYNGEE. The CDR3 loop spans 15 amino acids. CDR3 sequence reads: CASSLPQGEDYGYTF. Written as DNA, the CDR3 is TGTGCCAGCAGCTTACCCCAGGGGGAGGACTATGGCTACACCTTC.

This clone was seen more than once but under ten times. The chain couples TRBV4-3 to TRBJ2-2; no firm D call. V gave up 1 base and J gave up 5 bases, with 5 bases separating them. This CDR3 has 13 residues. From germline, CDR1 is LGHNA and CDR2 YSLEER. This CDR3 reads CASSQARTGELFF. CDR3 coding DNA: TGCGCCAGCAGCCAAGCTCGGACCGGGGAGCTGTTTTTT.

The J gene is TRBJ2-1, the V gene TRBV7-8, with 8 bases fitting TRBD2. Trimming at V came to 1 base and at J to 10 bases, leaving 9 bases not matched to a gene. The germline CDR1 and CDR2 sequences are SGHVS and FQNEAQ. The CDR3 extends over 15 amino acids. For the CDR3, the DNA is TGTGCCAGCAGCTTAGGAGCGGGGGTAAGGTTGGAGCAGTTCTTC. Translated: CASSLGAGVRLEQFF.

This clone was counted between two and nine times. This chain uses TRBV7-8 with TRBJ1-1, with 12 nucleotides matching TRBD1. The CDR3 covers 15 residues. Germline V gene sequence: CDR1 SGHVS, CDR2 FQNEAQ. V was clipped by 1 base and J by 5 bases; unmatched bases: 2. CDR3 amino acids: CASSLGGQGATEAFF. The DNA for the CDR3 is TGTGCCAGCAGCTTAGGGGGACAGGGGGCGACTGAAGCTTTCTTT. Filled out from reference TRBV7-8 and TRBJ1-1, the complete variable domain reads GAGVSQSPRYKVAKRGQDVALRCDPISGHVSLFWYQQALGQGPEFLTYFQNEAQLDKSGLPSDRFFAERPEGSVSTLKIQRTQQEDSAVYLCASSLGGQGATEAFFGQGTRLTVV.

The rearrangement joins TRBV9 to TRBJ1-2, with D hard to call. This CDR3 region has 16 residues. V lost 0 bases and J lost 8, with 20 bases in between. The germline V gene has CDR1 SGDLS and CDR2 YYNGEE. CDR3: CASSVGDTGSPGGYTF. The CDR3 DNA follows: TGTGCCAGCAGCGTAGGAGACACCGGGTCACCGGGGGGCTACACCTTC.

This chain joins TRBV5-6 and TRBJ2-7, with D hard to call. The CDR3 covers 14 residues. Trimming cost V 1 base and J 5 bases, with 13 bases left between them. Germline V gene sequence: CDR1 SGHDT, CDR2 YYEEEE. The DNA of the CDR3 is TGTGCCAGCAGCTTGCCATACAGAGTCGACGAGCAGTACTTC. Its protein product is CASSLPYRVDEQYF.

This clone came up once. The chain combines TRBV20-1 with TRBJ1-2; D gene unclear. Germline CDR1 DFQATT, CDR2 SNEGSKA (reference sequence). The V and J ends lost 3 bases and 8 bases respectively, with 10 bases between them. The CDR3 loop spans 11 amino acids. In nucleotides, the CDR3 is TGCAGTGCTAGTTGGAGCCTCGGCTACACCTTC. This translates into CSASWSLGYTF.

The rearrangement joins TRBV6-5 to TRBJ2-7; 8 bases map to TRBD1. The CDR3 spans 14 residues. Unmatched junction bases numbered 6, after V lost 3 bases and J lost 5 bases. The germline gives CDR1 MNHEY, CDR2 SVGAGI. The CDR3, as DNA: TGTGCCAGCAGTTATCAGGGGGCAGACAACGAGCAGTACTTC. Translation: CASSYQGADNEQYF.

The genes are TRBV7-9 and TRBJ2-3, with 7 bases that match TRBD2. CDR1 and CDR2 (germline): SEHNR, FQNEAQ (reference sequence). The J segment lost 4 bases and the V segment lost 2 bases, leaving 6 bases of the junction unmatched. The CDR3 runs 15 residues. The CDR3 here is CASSLLAGVADTQYF. DNA for the CDR3: TGTGCCAGCAGCTTACTGGCGGGGGTCGCAGATACGCAGTATTTT. Full variable domain (outside the CDR3, taken from reference TRBV7-9 and TRBJ2-3): DTGVSQNPRHKITKRGQNVTFRCDPISEHNRLYWYRQTLGQGPEFLTYFQNEAQLEKSRLLSDRFSAERPKGSFSTLEIQRTEQGDSAMYLCASSLLAGVADTQYFGPGTRLTVL.

This rearrangement joins TRBV5-4 to TRBJ2-3, with 7 bases identical to TRBD1. The CDR3 covers 17 residues. Trimming took 4 bases from V and 7 from J; bases not matched to a gene: 18. Germline CDR1 is SGHNT and CDR2 is YYREEE (reference sequence). The CDR3 reads CASSTTPGQSPAHTQYF. CDR3 DNA sequence: TGTGCCAGCAGCACGACTCCGGGACAGAGCCCCGCGCATACGCAGTATTTT.

V is TRBV7-2 and J is TRBJ2-7; tentative D call: TRBD2 (5 bases). The CDR3 has 15 amino acids. CDR1 and CDR2 from the germline V gene are SGHTA and FQGNSA. The germline V and J ends were trimmed by 4 bases and 0 bases, with 13 bases remaining between them. The chain's CDR3 is CASSWGSVHSYEQYF. CDR3 sequence (DNA): TGTGCCAGCAGCTGGGGTAGCGTGCACTCCTACGAGCAGTACTTC.

The chain links TRBV27 to TRBJ2-1; D is unclear. Germline V gives CDR1 MNHEY, CDR2 SMNVEV (reference sequence). Trimming stripped 1 base from V and 8 bases from J, with 12 bases between. The CDR3 is 14 residues long. The CDR3, as DNA: TGTGCCAGCAGTTTATTTCCGGAGAGGTATGAGCAGTTCTTC. Its translation: CASSLFPERYEQFF.

The chain recombines TRBV7-3 with TRBJ2-1; TRBD2 matches 8 bases. The ends lost 5 bases at V and 9 bases at J; junction bases unmatched: 12. This CDR3 region has 15 residues. CDR1 is SGHTA, CDR2 FQGTGA, per germline. In nucleotides, the CDR3 is TGTGCCAGCAGCATGCTAGCGGGCCCCCGAAGTGAGCAGTTCTTC. Translation: CASSMLAGPRSEQFF.

The CDR3 is CASSALAGGSDTQYF. CDR3 in DNA: TGTGCCAGCAGCGCACTAGCGGGGGGCTCAGATACGCAGTATTTT. The chain joins TRBV7-9 to TRBJ2-3, with 12 bases matching TRBD2. CDR1 and CDR2 from the germline V gene are SEHNR and FQNEAQ (reference sequence). Trimming removed 5 bases from V and 4 bases from J; junction bases left unmatched: 4. The CDR3 has 15 residues.

This clone has only a few counts. The chain has TRBV6-5 and TRBJ1-1; D is ambiguous. Looked up from germline, CDR1 is MNHEY and CDR2 is SVGAGI. Trimming cost V 7 bases and J 1 base, with 10 bases left between them. The CDR3 totals 13 residues. CDR3 bases: TGTGCCAGCACCTACGAGGCGAACACTGAAGCTTTCTTT. It specifies CASTYEANTEAFF.

The chain employs TRBV28 and TRBJ2-2; 10 bases fit TRBD1. V trimming: 7 bases; J trimming: 6 bases; junction bases outside the gene matches: 8. The CDR3 totals 15 residues. Per germline, CDR1 MDHEN and CDR2 SYDVKM. CDR3 sequence reads: CASTGTGVYPGELFF. Written as DNA, the CDR3 is TGTGCCAGCACGGGGACAGGGGTTTACCCCGGGGAGCTGTTTTTT.

The rearrangement uses TRBV27 and TRBJ2-5; 10 positions agree with TRBD2. CDR1 and CDR2 (germline): MNHEY, SMNVEV (reference sequence). The CDR3 runs 14 residues. The V gene end was trimmed by 8 bases and the J gene end by 4 bases; junction bases not matched to a gene: 7. The CDR3 spells CASQAGGPSETQYF. CDR3 DNA sequence: TGTGCCAGCCAAGCGGGGGGGCCCTCAGAGACCCAGTACTTC.

This clone occurred once. J is TRBJ1-5 and V is TRBV7-8, with a tentative D call TRBD1 (6 bases). Germline V lookup: CDR1 SGHVS, CDR2 FQNEAQ. Trimming stripped 4 bases from V and 5 bases from J, with 15 bases between. This CDR3 region has 15 residues. The CDR3 DNA is TGTGCCAGCAGCTCGCGACAGGCACTTTATCAGCCCCAGCATTTT. As protein: CASSSRQALYQPQHF.

The chain couples TRBV4-1 to TRBJ1-1; possibly TRBD1 for D (5 bases). The CDR3 loop spans 15 amino acids. Trimming left V 1 base short and J 0 bases short, with 9 bases between. CDR1 is MGHRA and CDR2 is YSYEKL in the germline V gene. DNA of the CDR3: TGCGCCAGCAGCCAAGGGCGGGGGTTGAACACTGAAGCTTTCTTT. This translates into CASSQGRGLNTEAFF.

V and J are TRBV19 and TRBJ1-1; 9 bases are a match to TRBD1. The CDR3 covers 16 residues. The V gene's germline CDR1 is LNHDA and CDR2 SQIVND (reference sequence). Losses at the gene ends were 7 bases for V and 1 base for J; bases not matched to a gene: 10. The CDR3 spells CASTLYTGGRNTEAFF. The CDR3 DNA reads TGTGCCAGTACCTTATACACAGGGGGCAGGAACACTGAAGCTTTCTTT.

The genes are TRBV6-1 and TRBJ2-1; 8 nucleotides agree with TRBD2. CDR1 and CDR2 (germline): MNHNS, SASEGT. This CDR3 has 13 residues. The V gene end was trimmed by 6 bases and the J gene end by 3 bases; junction bases not matched to a gene: 1. CDR3 DNA: TGTGCCAGCAGCGGGGGGGACTACAATGAGCAGTTCTTC. The encoded protein is CASSGGDYNEQFF.

There are a few counts of this clone. The rearrangement links TRBV27 to TRBJ1-1; D is unresolved. Trimming cost V 3 bases and J 1 base, with 12 bases left between them. The CDR3 runs 15 residues. Germline assignment: CDR1 MNHEY and CDR2 SMNVEV (reference sequence). For the CDR3, the DNA is TGTGCCAGCAGTTTCGTAGGTCGGGGGAACACTGAAGCTTTCTTT. The encoded protein is CASSFVGRGNTEAFF.

The chain links TRBV5-4 to TRBJ2-7; 9 positions match TRBD1. The junction had 8 bases not matched to a gene; V was cut back by 4 bases and J by 3 bases. The CDR3 loop spans 15 amino acids. In germline, CDR1 is SGHNT, CDR2 YYREEE (reference sequence). The CDR3 nucleotides are TGTGCCAGCAGCCGGCCGGGACAGGGCAGCTACGAGCAGTACTTC. This translates into CASSRPGQGSYEQYF. The full variable domain, completed using reference TRBV5-4 and TRBJ2-7, is ETGVTQSPTHLIKTRGQQVTLRCSSQSGHNTVSWYQQALGQGPQFIFQYYREEENGRGNFPPRFSGLQFPNYSSELNVNALELDDSALYLCASSRPGQGSYEQYFGPGTRLTVT.

V and J are TRBV6-1 and TRBJ1-1, with no clear D. Trimming cost V 7 bases and J 1 base, with 10 bases left between them. CDR1 and CDR2 from the germline V gene are MNHNS and SASEGT. The CDR3 totals 13 residues. CDR3 protein: CASTYEANTEAFF. For the CDR3, the DNA is TGTGCCAGCACCTACGAGGCGAACACTGAAGCTTTCTTT.

V is TRBV6-5 and J is TRBJ2-7; D perhaps matches TRBD1 (5 bases). The germline gives CDR1 MNHEY, CDR2 SVGAGI. The CDR3 extends over 15 amino acids. V shed 5 bases and J shed 2 bases, with 16 bases lying between them. The CDR3 loop is CASSTTAGPTYEQYF. CDR3 DNA sequence: TGTGCCAGCAGTACGACAGCCGGGCCCACCTACGAGCAGTACTTC.

The chain employs TRBV5-4 and TRBJ2-1; the D gene is possibly TRBD2 (5 bases). Looked up from germline, CDR1 is SGHNT and CDR2 is YYREEE (reference sequence). This CDR3 comprises 13 residues. The V and J ends lost 2 bases and 9 bases respectively, with 12 bases between them. In DNA form, the CDR3 reads TGTGCCAGCAGCTTAATTGGAGGCGCTGAGCAGTTCTTC. Protein product: CASSLIGGAEQFF.

The chain links TRBV5-1 to TRBJ2-7; 7 bases map to TRBD1. The CDR3 has 12 residues. The junction had 4 bases not matched to a gene; V was cut back by 7 bases and J by 3 bases. Germline V gene sequence: CDR1 SGHRS, CDR2 YFSETQ. The CDR3 is CASWDSRYEQYF. In nucleotides, the CDR3 is TGCGCCAGCTGGGACAGCCGCTACGAGCAGTACTTC.

J is TRBJ1-5 and V is TRBV6-6, with a possible D match to TRBD1 (6 bases). V was pared by 5 bases and J by 0 bases, with 14 bases between. The V gene's germline CDR1 is MNHNY and CDR2 SVGAGI (reference sequence). The CDR3 runs 16 residues. The CDR3 coding sequence is TGTGCCAGCAGTACCCCGAGGGGGATTAGCAATCAGCCCCAGCATTTT. The encoded protein is CASSTPRGISNQPQHF.

This clone appeared a few times. The chain links TRBV30 to TRBJ1-4; 7 positions agree with TRBD1. Germline V gives CDR1 GTSNPN, CDR2 SVGIG (reference sequence). The ends lost 5 bases at V and 4 bases at J; junction bases unmatched: 10. The CDR3 totals 15 residues. This chain's CDR3 is CAWGDLRDSNEKLFF. CDR3 DNA: TGTGCCTGGGGTGACCTCCGGGACAGTAATGAAAAACTGTTTTTT. The full variable domain, its missing parts supplied by reference TRBV30 and TRBJ1-4, is SQTIHQWPATLVQPVGSPLSLECTVEGTSNPNLYWYRQAAGRGLQLLFYSVGIGQISSEVPQNLSASRPQDRQFILSSKKLLLSDSGFYLCAWGDLRDSNEKLFFGSGTQLSVL.

This clone showed up just once. The chain has TRBV10-2 and TRBJ2-2; 10 positions match TRBD2. The CDR3 is made up of 16 amino acids. CDR1 WSHSY and CDR2 SAAADI come from the germline V gene. Trimming removed 6 bases from V and 4 bases from J; junction bases left unmatched: 8. The CDR3 DNA sequence: TGCGCCAGCAGAGACATAGCGGGGGGCCGCACCGGGGAGCTGTTTTTT. Translated: CASRDIAGGRTGELFF.